The sequence of this T cell receptor beta chain was determined in a study of T cell responses to AZD1222 COVID-19 vaccine. Assay used: immunoSEQ multiplex PCR; TCRdb lists only in-frame clones, some missing. The table lists about 150,000 clones, 85% to 90% of them singletons, with roughly 5% in the top ten. CDR3 size: 15 residues. Germline values: CDR1 SGHVS, CDR2 FQNEAQ. V gave up 1 base and J gave up 0 bases, with 7 bases separating them. The chain has TRBV7-8 and TRBJ1-3; D not resolved. This specimen was peripheral blood, taken on day 0 of MenACWY control vaccination. The clonotype was recovered from an adult in good health. The CDR3 protein is CASSLERSSGNTIYF. In DNA form, the CDR3 reads TGTGCCAGCAGCTTAGAAAGGAGCTCTGGAAACACCATATATTTT. The whole variable domain, remainder taken from reference TRBV7-8 and TRBJ1-3, is GAGVSQSPRYKVAKRGQDVALRCDPISGHVSLFWYQQALGQGPEFLTYFQNEAQLDKSGLPSDRFFAERPEGSVSTLKIQRTQQEDSAVYLCASSLERSSGNTIYFGEGSWLTVV.